These 20 T cell receptor beta chains were all obtained from the same sample, sequenced in a study of CD8+ T cells in alopecia areata (dated by TCRdb to 2016 to 2018). The time point label corresponds to: 4 weeks on oral tofacitinib. Per the publication, the treatment or condition label means: oral pan-JAK inhibitor, 5-10 mg twice daily. Libraries were built with the immunoSEQ multiplex PCR assay. RNA was extracted from all samples and reverse transcribed into cDNA, which served as template for TCR sequencing. Drawn from immuneACCESS, this table holds only the in-frame rearrangements with V and J called that TCRdb kept. Clones are partly lost; checked studies trace under half to an unresolved V gene and leave the rest unexplained. The table for this sample lists 150,000 to 200,000 clones; under 70% of them were counted only once. Of the sample, around 0.9% falls within the top ten clones. The sample in question was CD4+ T cells sorted from blood, obtained at week 4, from a patient treated with tofacitinib. The receptors originated from a human donor with alopecia areata.

The V call is TRBV29-1, the J call TRBJ2-3; D is undetermined. Germline values: CDR1 SQVTM, CDR2 ANQGSEA. The V and J ends lost 0 bases and 7 bases respectively, with 8 bases between them. The CDR3 is 12 amino acids. The CDR3 sequence: CSVEDRPNTQYF. The CDR3 nucleotides read TGCAGCGTTGAAGATAGACCTAATACGCAGTATTTT.

About this clone: A read error may produce the germline difference seen at one junction end. The chain joins TRBV5-1 to TRBJ1-5; perhaps TRBD1 as D (6 bases). This CDR3 is 15 amino acids long. The V gene's germline CDR1 is SGHRS and CDR2 YFSETQ. The CDR3 region has the DNA TGCGCCAGCAGCTTGGCCGGACAGATAAATCAGCCCCGGCATTTT. This sequence encodes CASSLAGQINQPRHF.

The chain joins TRBV5-6 to TRBJ1-1; no reliable D call. Trimming took off 4 bases at V and 1 base at J, with 11 bases between the two ends. Looked up from germline, CDR1 is SGHDT and CDR2 is YYEEEE. The CDR3 covers 14 residues. CDR3 amino acids: CASSPEETNTEAFF. CDR3 nucleotide sequence: TGTGCCAGCAGCCCCGAGGAGACGAACACTGAAGCTTTCTTT.

The gene calls are TRBV30 and TRBJ1-3; a possible D gene is TRBD1 (5 bases). Germline CDR1 reads GTSNPN; CDR2 reads SVGIG (reference sequence). The CDR3 spans 15 residues. V lost 4 bases and J 0 bases, leaving 13 bases between the germline ends. The CDR3 protein is CAWTPDTLSGNTIYF. The DNA of the CDR3 is TGTGCCTGGACCCCGGACACTCTCTCTGGAAACACCATATATTTT.

This clone was picked up one time. The J gene is TRBJ2-7, the V gene TRBV5-1, with 12 bases identical to TRBD1. The CDR3 loop spans 15 amino acids. With 3 bases clipped from V and 4 bases from J, the junction kept 5 bases outside the gene matches. CDR1 SGHRS and CDR2 YFSETQ come from the germline V gene. The CDR3 region is CASSSGQGARYEQYF. The CDR3 coding sequence is TGCGCCAGCAGCTCGGGACAGGGGGCGAGATACGAGCAGTACTTC. The variable domain in full, completed from reference TRBV5-1 and TRBJ2-7, reads KAGVTQTPRYLIKTRGQQVTLSCSPISGHRSVSWYQQTPGQGLQFLFEYFSETQRNKGNFPGRFSGRQFSNSRSEMNVSTLELGDSALYLCASSSGQGARYEQYFGPGTRLTVT.

The chain recombines TRBV29-1 with TRBJ2-5; 9 nucleotides match TRBD1. Trimming removed 6 bases from V and 2 bases from J; junction bases left unmatched: 4. Germline values: CDR1 SQVTM, CDR2 ANQGSEA. This CDR3 has 13 amino acids. CDR3 loop: CSVGTGPQETQYF. CDR3 nucleotides: TGCAGCGTGGGGACAGGGCCTCAAGAGACCCAGTACTTC. Combining the CDR3 with reference TRBV29-1 and TRBJ2-5 gives the whole variable domain SAVISQKPSRDICQRGTSLTIQCQVDSQVTMMFWYRQQPGQSLTLIATANQGSEATYESGFVIDKFPISRPNLTFSTLTVSNMSPEDSSIYLCSVGTGPQETQYFGPGTRLLVL.

This clone appeared once. The chain links TRBV30 to TRBJ2-3; a weak D match, TRBD2 (5 bases). In germline, CDR1 is GTSNPN, CDR2 SVGIG (reference sequence). This CDR3 spans 13 amino acids. V shed 1 base and J shed 4 bases, with 9 bases lying between them. This chain's CDR3 is CAWSDGLADTQYF. DNA of the CDR3: TGTGCCTGGAGTGACGGACTTGCAGATACGCAGTATTTT.

This clone was picked up a small number of times. The CDR3 spells CASLRRQGFGGYTF. CDR3 coding DNA: TGTGCCAGCTTACGACGACAGGGTTTTGGTGGCTACACCTTC. This chain joins TRBV27 and TRBJ1-2; the match to TRBD1 covers 7 bases. Germline V gene lookup returns CDR1 MNHEY and CDR2 SMNVEV (reference sequence). Losses at the gene ends were 8 bases for V and 7 bases for J; bases not matched to a gene: 13. This CDR3 has 14 residues.

The CDR3 coding sequence is TGTGCCAGCAGCGGCGACAGGGCTCACGAGCAGTACTTC. Protein: CASSGDRAHEQYF. The V and J genes are TRBV13 and TRBJ2-7, with 7 bases aligning to TRBD1. This CDR3 region has 13 residues. Germline lookup yields CDR1 PRHDT and CDR2 FYEKMQ (reference sequence). V shed 5 bases and J 5 bases; nucleotides not matched to a gene: 6.

The chain links TRBV6-5 to TRBJ2-1, with no clear D. This CDR3 is built from 14 residues. Germline V lookup: CDR1 MNHEY, CDR2 SVGAGI. Trimming removed 2 bases at V and 5 bases at J, with 10 bases between. The CDR3 DNA is TGTGCCAGCAGTTACGCGCCAGGTGACAATGAGCAGTTCTTC. Translating it yields CASSYAPGDNEQFF.

CDR3 sequence (DNA): TGTGCCAGCAGCTTAAGGCCCGAGGTGGCCCAGCATTTT. It encodes CASSLRPEVAQHF. The chain combines TRBV7-2 with TRBJ1-5; no reliable D call. The CDR3 loop spans 13 amino acids. V lost 2 bases to trimming and J lost 11 bases, with 13 bases between them. Germline CDR1 and CDR2: SGHTA and FQGNSA.

The chain uses TRBV29-1 and TRBJ2-5, with TRBD1 identical over 7 bases. J lost 3 bases, V lost 4 bases, and 5 bases had no gene match. The CDR3 consists of 13 residues. Per germline, CDR1 SQVTM and CDR2 ANQGSEA. The CDR3 loop reads CSVGGTAKETQYF. CDR3 sequence (DNA): TGCAGCGTTGGAGGGACAGCCAAAGAGACCCAGTACTTC. The full variable domain, with the rest looked up from reference TRBV29-1 and TRBJ2-5, is SAVISQKPSRDICQRGTSLTIQCQVDSQVTMMFWYRQQPGQSLTLIATANQGSEATYESGFVIDKFPISRPNLTFSTLTVSNMSPEDSSIYLCSVGGTAKETQYFGPGTRLLVL.

This chain's CDR3 is CAWSGNTIYF. CDR3 nucleotide sequence: TGTGCCTGGAGTGGAAACACCATATATTTT. V usage is TRBV30 and J usage is TRBJ1-3, with D hard to call. The germline V gene encodes CDR1 GTSNPN and CDR2 SVGIG (reference sequence). The V gene lost 1 base and the J gene lost 5 bases, with 0 bases spanning the gap. The CDR3 contains 10 residues. The whole variable domain, remainder taken from reference TRBV30 and TRBJ1-3, is SQTIHQWPATLVQPVGSPLSLECTVEGTSNPNLYWYRQAAGRGLQLLFYSVGIGQISSEVPQNLSASRPQDRQFILSSKKLLLSDSGFYLCAWSGNTIYFGEGSWLTVV.

The V gene is TRBV2, the J gene TRBJ2-1; maybe TRBD2 (6 bases). Germline CDR1 is SNHLY and CDR2 is FYNNEI. The CDR3 sequence is 15 residues long. Trimming removed 3 bases at V and 0 bases at J, with 9 bases between. The CDR3 nucleotides are TGTGCCAGCAGTGAGGGACTGATCTCCTACAATGAGCAGTTCTTC. Translation: CASSEGLISYNEQFF.

A word on this clone: Sequence at one end of the junction differs from germline and may be a read error. J is TRBJ2-5 and V is TRBV7-7, with a tentative D call TRBD2 (5 bases). Per the germline V gene, CDR1 is SSHAT and CDR2 is FNYEAQ (reference sequence). This CDR3 spans 13 amino acids. The CDR3 sequence: CASSPGNQETQYF. Written as DNA, the CDR3 is TGTGCTAGCAGCCCCGGGAACCAAGAGACCCAGTACTTC.

The chain links TRBV6-1 to TRBJ1-2; 7 nucleotides align to TRBD1. CDR1 and CDR2 (germline): MNHNS, SASEGT. The CDR3 has 15 residues. Losses at the gene ends were 4 bases for V and 11 bases for J; bases not matched to a gene: 16. CDR3 amino acids: CASSGWDSARVWYTF. In nucleotides, the CDR3 is TGTGCCAGCAGTGGGTGGGACAGCGCCCGGGTATGGTACACCTTC.

This clone was observed a handful of times. The chain carries TRBV29-1 and TRBJ2-3; TRBD1 agrees at 10 bases. The germline gives CDR1 SQVTM, CDR2 ANQGSEA. J gave up 3 bases and V 5 bases, and 5 bases lay outside the gene matches. This CDR3 has 14 amino acids. The CDR3 loop reads CSVLDRGRTDTQYF. In DNA, the CDR3 is TGCAGCGTTCTGGACAGGGGGAGGACAGATACGCAGTATTTT.

This rearrangement joins TRBV30 to TRBJ1-1; tentatively, D is TRBD1 (5 bases). V was trimmed by 5 bases and J by 8 bases, leaving 21 bases between them. The CDR3 runs to 14 residues. Germline V gene sequence: CDR1 GTSNPN, CDR2 SVGIG (reference sequence). The CDR3 is CAWGALRGGIEAFF. As DNA, the CDR3 is TGTGCCTGGGGGGCCCTGCGGGGAGGAATCGAAGCTTTCTTT.

The rearrangement joins TRBV4-1 to TRBJ2-1; 8 bases are a match to TRBD1. CDR3 length: 15 amino acids. Germline CDR1 is MGHRA and CDR2 is YSYEKL. Unmatched junction bases numbered 5, after V lost 0 bases and J lost 7 bases. The CDR3: CASSQDVTGGNEQFF. CDR3 sequence (DNA): TGCGCCAGCAGCCAAGATGTAACAGGGGGGAATGAGCAGTTCTTC.

The CDR3 region is CASSDRGDSPLHF. In nucleotides, the CDR3 is TGTGCCAGTTCGGACAGGGGCGATTCACCCCTCCACTTT. The chain combines TRBV7-8 with TRBJ1-6, with TRBD1 matching 9 bases. The V segment lost 9 bases and the J segment 8 bases; nucleotides outside the gene matches: 5. Looked up from germline, CDR1 is SGHVS and CDR2 is FQNEAQ. CDR3 length: 13 residues.